The T cell receptor (beta chain) under discussion was sequenced for a study of early T cells in non-severe SARS-CoV-2 infection. This clonotype turned up a few times. CDR3 size: 15 residues. Germline V gives CDR1 SGHVS, CDR2 FNYEAQ. Trimming left V 4 bases short and J 0 bases short, with 12 bases between. TCRdb reprocessed the 5' RACE reads with MiXCR, giving one entry per CDR3 protein. The sample carries 30,000 to 40,000 distinct CDR3 sequences, about 5.5% recorded once. This TCR derives from an adult who was a healthcare worker with PCR-confirmed SARS-CoV-2 infection or an uninfected control (not recorded which). The V and J genes are TRBV7-6 and TRBJ1-1, with a tentative D call TRBD1 (6 bases). Sequences were derived from whole blood, sampled at baseline. For the CDR3, the DNA is TGTGCCAGCAGCTCAAGGACAGACCTGAACACTGAAGCTTTCTTT. Amino acids: CASSSRTDLNTEAFF.